This TCR beta chain was retrieved from a study of blood T cell repertoires in COVID-19. As for the study in general: Acute and convalescent COVID-19 samples came from the United States, Italy and Spain. PBMCs, B-cell-depleted T cells, or T cells were the source of the cDNA or gDNA that made up the material.

This clone was counted once. Authors' processing steps: Amplification from reference gene primers served as the basis for estimated nucleated cell counts. Repertoires were generated with immunoSEQ multiplex PCR, while TCRdb's copy carries only in-frame clones and drops some. V, J and clone size were drawn from that table, and D and trimming were deduced from the DNA. This sample has 300,000 to 400,000 clones, with about nine tenths found just once. The source is a woman in her twenties or thirties with COVID-19, enrolled during active disease. The sequenced material came from peripheral blood.

In DNA, the CDR3 is TGTGCCAGCTCACCAGACGGACAGGGGTATCAGCCCCAGCATTTT. As protein: CASSPDGQGYQPQHF. The chain carries TRBV18 and TRBJ1-5, with TRBD1 matching 9 bases. CDR3 length equals 15 residues. Germline V gene sequence: CDR1 KGHSH, CDR2 LQKENI. Losses at the gene ends were 2 bases for V and 5 bases for J; bases not matched to a gene: 4.